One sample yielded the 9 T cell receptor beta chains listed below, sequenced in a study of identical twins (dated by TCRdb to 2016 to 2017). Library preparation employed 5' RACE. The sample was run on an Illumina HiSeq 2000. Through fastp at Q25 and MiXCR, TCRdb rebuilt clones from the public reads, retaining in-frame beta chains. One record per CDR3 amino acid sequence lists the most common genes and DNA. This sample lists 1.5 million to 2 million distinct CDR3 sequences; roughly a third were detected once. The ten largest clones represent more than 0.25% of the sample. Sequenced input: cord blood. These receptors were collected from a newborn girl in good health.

CDR3 nucleotides: TGCGCCAGCAGCCAAGATATAGCGGGGGGTAGAGAGACCCAGTACTTC. It is translated as CASSQDIAGGRETQYF. The chain is built from TRBV4-1 and TRBJ2-5; 10 positions match TRBD2. CDR1 is MGHRA, CDR2 YSYEKL, per germline. V gave up 0 bases and J gave up 4 bases; unmatched junction bases: 5. The CDR3 loop spans 16 amino acids.

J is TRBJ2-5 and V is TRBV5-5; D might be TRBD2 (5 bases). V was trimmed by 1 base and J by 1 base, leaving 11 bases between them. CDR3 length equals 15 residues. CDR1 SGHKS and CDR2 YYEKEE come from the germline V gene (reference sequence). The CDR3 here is CASSLRLLAQETQYF. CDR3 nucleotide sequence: TGTGCCAGCAGCTTGCGTCTCCTAGCCCAAGAGACCCAGTACTTC.

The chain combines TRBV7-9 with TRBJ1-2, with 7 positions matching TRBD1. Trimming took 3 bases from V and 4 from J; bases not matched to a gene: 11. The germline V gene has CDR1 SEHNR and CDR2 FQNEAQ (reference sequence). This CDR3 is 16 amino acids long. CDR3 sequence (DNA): TGTGCCAGCAGCTTGAGGGGGACAGCCCCTAGCTATGGCTACACCTTC. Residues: CASSLRGTAPSYGYTF.

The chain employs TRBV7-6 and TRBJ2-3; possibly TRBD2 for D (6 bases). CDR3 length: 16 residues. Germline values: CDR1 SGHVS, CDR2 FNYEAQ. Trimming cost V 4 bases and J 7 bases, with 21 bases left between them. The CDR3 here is CASSSSRGRTLYTQYF. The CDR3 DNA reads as TGTGCCAGCAGCTCCTCCCGGGGGAGGACCCTCTATACGCAGTATTTT.

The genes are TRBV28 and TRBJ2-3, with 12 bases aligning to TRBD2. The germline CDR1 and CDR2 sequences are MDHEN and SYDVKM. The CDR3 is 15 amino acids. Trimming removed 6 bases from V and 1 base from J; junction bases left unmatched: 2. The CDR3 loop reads CASRTSGSGTDTQYF. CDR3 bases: TGTGCCAGCAGGACTAGCGGGAGTGGCACAGATACGCAGTATTTT. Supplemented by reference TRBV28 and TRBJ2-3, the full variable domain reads DVKVTQSSRYLVKRTGEKVFLECVQDMDHENMFWYRQDPGLGLRLIYFSYDVKMKEKGDIPEGYSVSREKKERFSLILESASTNQTSMYLCASRTSGSGTDTQYFGPGTRLTVL.

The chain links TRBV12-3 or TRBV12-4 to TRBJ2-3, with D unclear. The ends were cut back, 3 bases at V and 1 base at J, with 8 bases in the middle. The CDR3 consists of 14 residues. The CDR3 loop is CASSFGSCTDTQYF. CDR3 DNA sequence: TGTGCCAGCAGTTTCGGCTCCTGCACAGATACGCAGTATTTT.

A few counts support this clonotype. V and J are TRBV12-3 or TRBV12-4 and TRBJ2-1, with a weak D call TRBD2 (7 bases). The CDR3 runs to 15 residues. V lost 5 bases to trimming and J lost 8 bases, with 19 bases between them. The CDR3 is CASSPRGGLMDEQFF. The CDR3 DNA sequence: TGTGCCAGCAGTCCAAGGGGGGGTCTAATGGATGAGCAGTTCTTC.

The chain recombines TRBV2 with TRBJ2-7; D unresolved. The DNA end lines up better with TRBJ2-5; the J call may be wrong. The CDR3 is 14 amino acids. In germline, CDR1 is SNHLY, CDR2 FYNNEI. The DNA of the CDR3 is TGTGCCAGCAGAGGCCTAGTGCCCCAAGAGACCCAGTACTTC. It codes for CASRGLVPQETQYF.

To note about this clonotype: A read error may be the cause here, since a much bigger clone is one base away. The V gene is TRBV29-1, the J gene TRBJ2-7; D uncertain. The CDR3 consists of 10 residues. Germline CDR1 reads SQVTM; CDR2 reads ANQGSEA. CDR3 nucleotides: TGCGGCGTTGGACGTAACGAGCAGTACTTC. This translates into CGVGRNEQYF.